The 14 T cell receptor beta chains below all came from one sample that was sequenced in a study of blood T cell repertoires in COVID-19. Profiling relied on immunoSEQ multiplex PCR, and the TCRdb table lists in-frame clones only, not all of them. The repertoire holds some 35,000 clones, with roughly three quarters as singletons. The material sequenced was peripheral blood. The receptor source for this set is an elderly man with acute or convalescent COVID-19.

The gene calls are TRBV29-1 and TRBJ2-4; D is unresolved. The ends were cut back, 4 bases at V and 3 bases at J, with 13 bases in the middle. Germline CDR1 reads SQVTM; CDR2 reads ANQGSEA. The CDR3 runs to 14 residues. The CDR3 is CSVAVSQVKNIQYF. The CDR3 nucleotides read TGCAGCGTTGCGGTATCCCAAGTCAAAAACATTCAGTACTTC. Full variable domain (outside the CDR3, taken from reference TRBV29-1 and TRBJ2-4): SAVISQKPSRDICQRGTSLTIQCQVDSQVTMMFWYRQQPGQSLTLIATANQGSEATYESGFVIDKFPISRPNLTFSTLTVSNMSPEDSSIYLCSVAVSQVKNIQYFGAGTRLSVL.

This clone was detected only a few times. V gene TRBV5-4 combines with J gene TRBJ1-2, with 7 bases fitting TRBD1. Trimming took 4 bases from V and 4 from J; bases not matched to a gene: 1. The germline gives CDR1 SGHNT, CDR2 YYREEE (reference sequence). The CDR3 totals 12 residues. Here the CDR3 reads CASSRQGYGYTF. CDR3 DNA: TGTGCCAGCAGCAGACAGGGCTATGGCTACACCTTC.

The chain employs TRBV11-2 and TRBJ1-3, with D uncertain. Trimming took 1 base from V and 7 from J, leaving 17 bases between them. CDR3 size: 16 residues. Germline-derived CDR1 and CDR2 are SGHAT and FQNNGV. CDR3 loop: CASSLGSGSLLNTIYF. In nucleotides, the CDR3 is TGTGCCAGCAGCTTAGGGTCTGGTAGCTTACTCAACACCATATATTTT.

The V gene is TRBV9, the J gene TRBJ1-2; no definite D call. V lost 3 bases and J 4 bases, leaving 10 bases between the germline ends. This CDR3 comprises 13 residues. Germline V gene sequence: CDR1 SGDLS, CDR2 YYNGEE. The CDR3 nucleotides read TGTGCCAGCAGCGGTTTTCTTCCCTATGGCTACACCTTC. It is translated as CASSGFLPYGYTF.

This clone was seen just once. This chain uses TRBV6-5 with TRBJ2-7; TRBD1 agrees at 8 bases. The V gene's germline CDR1 is MNHEY and CDR2 SVGAGI. The CDR3 is 15 residues long. The V segment lost 6 bases and the J segment 2 bases; nucleotides outside the gene matches: 9. For the CDR3, the DNA is TGTGCCAGCAGCGGACTTAACAGGGGGGCCTACGAGCAGTACTTC. Its protein product is CASSGLNRGAYEQYF.

This chain uses TRBV6-5 with TRBJ2-2; 7 bases match TRBD2. The CDR3 is 14 residues long. The junction had 8 bases not matched to a gene; V was cut back by 7 bases and J by 6 bases. The germline gives CDR1 MNHEY, CDR2 SVGAGI. CDR3 DNA sequence: TGTGCCAGCAAACGGCGGGGAGGGCCCGGGGAGCTGTTTTTT. This codes for CASKRRGGPGELFF.

This chain links TRBV7-9 with TRBJ1-3; D gene ambiguous. Germline V lookup: CDR1 SEHNR, CDR2 FQNEAQ (reference sequence). CDR3 length: 13 amino acids. Trimming took 5 bases from V and 1 from J, leaving 6 bases between them. DNA for the CDR3: TGTGCCAGCAGCGAGCCGTCTGGAAACACCATATATTTT. Translated: CASSEPSGNTIYF.

The chain couples TRBV4-2 to TRBJ2-3; D perhaps matches TRBD1 (6 bases). V lost 0 bases, J lost 6 bases, and 13 bases lay in between. Looked up from germline, CDR1 is LGHNA and CDR2 is YNFKEQ. The CDR3 has 15 residues. DNA for the CDR3: TGTGCCAGCAGCCAAGATCCCGGACAGCGGGATACGCAGTATTTT. Residues: CASSQDPGQRDTQYF.

In DNA form, the CDR3 reads TGTGCCAGCAGTTATGGCAGGGGCCTTAGGGAGACCCAGTACTTC. Protein: CASSYGRGLRETQYF. The chain employs TRBV6-2 or TRBV6-3 and TRBJ2-5; tentative D call: TRBD1 (6 bases). CDR1 MNHEY and CDR2 SVGEGT come from the germline V gene. The CDR3 length is 15 residues. Trimming pared 3 bases from V and 5 bases from J, leaving 16 bases between.

The CDR3 DNA reads as TGCGCCAGCAGCCAGCCCCTAGGGGGAGAGACCCAGTACTTC. Translated, it gives CASSQPLGGETQYF. The rearrangement joins TRBV4-1 to TRBJ2-5; D is possibly TRBD1 (6 bases). The CDR3 extends over 14 amino acids. Deletions cut 3 bases from V and 4 bases from J, with 12 bases between. Looked up from germline, CDR1 is MGHRA and CDR2 is YSYEKL.

This clone was seen once. The rearrangement uses TRBV19 and TRBJ2-3; possible D gene TRBD2, 6 bases. Looked up from germline, CDR1 is LNHDA and CDR2 is SQIVND (reference sequence). V lost 1 base and J lost 1, with 15 bases in between. This CDR3 region has 17 residues. The DNA for the CDR3 is TGTGCCAGTAGTATAGGGCGCACTAGCCGCCGCACAGATACGCAGTATTTT. It is translated as CASSIGRTSRRTDTQYF.

The rearrangement links TRBV29-1 to TRBJ1-1; D unclear. Between the trimmed V and J ends, which lost 5 bases and 4 bases, there was a span of 11 bases. From germline, CDR1 is SQVTM and CDR2 ANQGSEA. The length of the CDR3 is 12 residues. Here the CDR3 reads CSVSASSTEAFF. The DNA for the CDR3 is TGCAGCGTTTCAGCCTCTAGCACTGAAGCTTTCTTT. Based on the CDR3 plus reference TRBV29-1 and TRBJ1-1, the full variable domain is SAVISQKPSRDICQRGTSLTIQCQVDSQVTMMFWYRQQPGQSLTLIATANQGSEATYESGFVIDKFPISRPNLTFSTLTVSNMSPEDSSIYLCSVSASSTEAFFGQGTRLTVV.

The chain couples TRBV11-2 to TRBJ1-3; D unclear. The V and J ends lost 4 bases and 2 bases respectively, with 6 bases between them. Germline CDR1 is SGHAT and CDR2 is FQNNGV. This CDR3 spans 13 amino acids. As DNA, the CDR3 is TGTGCCAGCAGCTCTCTTACTGGAAACACCATATATTTT. As protein: CASSSLTGNTIYF. The full variable domain, with the rest looked up from reference TRBV11-2 and TRBJ1-3, is EAGVAQSPRYKIIEKRQSVAFWCNPISGHATLYWYQQILGQGPKLLIQFQNNGVVDDSQLPKDRFSAERLKGVDSTLKIQPAKLEDSAVYLCASSSLTGNTIYFGEGSWLTVV.

The chain recombines TRBV5-1 with TRBJ2-3; 10 positions agree with TRBD2. The CDR3 contains 14 residues. V gave up 1 base and J gave up 5 bases; unmatched junction bases: 1. Germline CDR1 and CDR2: SGHRS and YFSETQ. CDR3 sequence: CASSLTSGEDTQYF. In DNA, the CDR3 is TGCGCCAGCAGCTTGACTAGCGGGGAAGATACGCAGTATTTT. Combining the CDR3 with reference TRBV5-1 and TRBJ2-3 gives the whole variable domain KAGVTQTPRYLIKTRGQQVTLSCSPISGHRSVSWYQQTPGQGLQFLFEYFSETQRNKGNFPGRFSGRQFSNSRSEMNVSTLELGDSALYLCASSLTSGEDTQYFGPGTRLTVL.